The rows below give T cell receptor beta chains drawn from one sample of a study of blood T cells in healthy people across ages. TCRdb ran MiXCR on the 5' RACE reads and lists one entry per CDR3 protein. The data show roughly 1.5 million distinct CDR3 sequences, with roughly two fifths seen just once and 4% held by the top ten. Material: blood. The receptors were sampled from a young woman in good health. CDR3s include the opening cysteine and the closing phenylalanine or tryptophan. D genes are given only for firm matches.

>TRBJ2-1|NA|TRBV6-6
CASRYDAPSYNEQFF
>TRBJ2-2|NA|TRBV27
CASSFIDRDTGELFF
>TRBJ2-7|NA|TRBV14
CASSLTSMGEQYF
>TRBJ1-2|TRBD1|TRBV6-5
CASSPNSGGGYTF
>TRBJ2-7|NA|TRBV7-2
CASSGSWGYEQYF
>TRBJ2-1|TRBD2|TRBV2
CASSERRGSGGNEQFF
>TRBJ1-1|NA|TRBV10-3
CAIRKDASNTEAFF
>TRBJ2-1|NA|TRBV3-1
CASSQAEGVQFF
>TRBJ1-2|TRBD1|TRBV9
CASSATGADGYTF
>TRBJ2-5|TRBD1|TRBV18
CASSPQRDRQQETQYF
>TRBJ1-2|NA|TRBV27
CASSLVGRESGYTF
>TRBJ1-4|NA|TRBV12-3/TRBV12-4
CASNGRAEKLFF
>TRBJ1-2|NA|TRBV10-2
CASSESGGRDYGYTF
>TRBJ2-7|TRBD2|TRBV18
CASSDGLAGASYEQYF
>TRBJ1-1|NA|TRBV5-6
CASSLNVRGSPGVYTEAFF
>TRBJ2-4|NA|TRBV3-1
CASSQELWGSEREYF
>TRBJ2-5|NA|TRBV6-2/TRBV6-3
CASSYGPGALQETQYF
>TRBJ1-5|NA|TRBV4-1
CASSQVVGLSNQPQHF
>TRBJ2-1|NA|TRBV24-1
CATSDSETPGSYNEQFF
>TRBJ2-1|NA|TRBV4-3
CASSQGYRNREQFF
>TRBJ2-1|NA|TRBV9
CASSTGLRGGQFF
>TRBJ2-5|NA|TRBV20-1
CSASGEGLNEQYF
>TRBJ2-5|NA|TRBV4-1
CASSQEGLTGIQETQYF
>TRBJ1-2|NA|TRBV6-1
CASSRSRGDGGYTF
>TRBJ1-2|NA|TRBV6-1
CASSEGGRDYGYTF
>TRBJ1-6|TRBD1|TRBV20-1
CSVGTVDSPLHF
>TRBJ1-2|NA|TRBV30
CAWSVYNRANYGYTF
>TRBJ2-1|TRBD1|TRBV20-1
CSARDPLQGAYNEQFF
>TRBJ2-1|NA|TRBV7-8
CASSSKRSLSYNEQFF
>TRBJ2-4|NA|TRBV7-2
CASSLGPSLAKNIQYF
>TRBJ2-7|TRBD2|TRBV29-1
CSVEERGGRRFHEQYF
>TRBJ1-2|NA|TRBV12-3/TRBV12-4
CASSVPRQRDGYTF
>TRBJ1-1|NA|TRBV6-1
CASSEGWTPLDAFF
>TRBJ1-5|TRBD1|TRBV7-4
CASSSGTGAGNQPQHF
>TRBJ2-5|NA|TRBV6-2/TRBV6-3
CASGADGRGPSQETQYF
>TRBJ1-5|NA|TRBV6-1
CASGRGPHNQPQHF
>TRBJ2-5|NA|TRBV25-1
CASSEYDGQETQYF
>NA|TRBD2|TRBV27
CASRLGGGTFNIQYF
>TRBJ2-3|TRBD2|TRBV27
CASSPYSPRLAGITDTQYF
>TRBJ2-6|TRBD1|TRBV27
CASRGQGRSGANVLTF